What follows is one T cell receptor beta chain and its context. Its target is unknown. Extraction of PBMCs used more than 8.5 ml of fresh peripheral blood. Template material for amplifying TCR beta CDR3 regions consisted of RNA transcripts. RT-PCR in the first round (using the HTBI primer set) targeted the TCR CDR3. TCRdb independently ran MiXCR on the multiplex PCR reads; one entry per CDR3 protein. The repertoire holds around 520,000 distinct CDR3 sequences, 11% to 15% seen once, with approximately 14% in the top ten. CDR1 DFQATT and CDR2 SNEGSKA come from the germline V gene (reference sequence). The CDR3 has 16 amino acids. V was clipped by 0 bases and J by 8 bases, with 20 bases between them. The sample comes from a study of T cells in Graves' hyperthyroidism and ophthalmopathy. Points from the study as a whole: Ophthalmopathy cases were set apart from stable hyperthyroidism by a 13 V-J model. Most thyroid-expanded clonotypes above 0.001 were also found in blood.

The material sequenced was blood. The clonotype comes from a woman in her thirties or forties with Graves' hyperthyroidism. The rearrangement uses TRBV20-1 and TRBJ2-1; D is ambiguous. The CDR3 sequence is CSARDLRAGLGYEQFF. In DNA, the CDR3 is TGCAGTGCTAGAGACCTCCGGGCTGGCTTAGGCTATGAGCAGTTCTTC.